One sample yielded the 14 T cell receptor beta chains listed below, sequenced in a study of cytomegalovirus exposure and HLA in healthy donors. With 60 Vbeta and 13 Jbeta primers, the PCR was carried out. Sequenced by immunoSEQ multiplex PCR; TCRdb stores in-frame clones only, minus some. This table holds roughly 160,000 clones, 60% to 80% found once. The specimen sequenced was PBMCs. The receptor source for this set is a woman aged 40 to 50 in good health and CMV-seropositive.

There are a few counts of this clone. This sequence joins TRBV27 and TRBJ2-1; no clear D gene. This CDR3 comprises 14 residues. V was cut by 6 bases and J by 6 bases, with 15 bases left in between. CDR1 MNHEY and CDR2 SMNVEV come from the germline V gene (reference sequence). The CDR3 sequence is CASSTPAAVNEQFF. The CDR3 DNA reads TGTGCCAGCAGCACGCCTGCGGCAGTCAATGAGCAGTTCTTC.

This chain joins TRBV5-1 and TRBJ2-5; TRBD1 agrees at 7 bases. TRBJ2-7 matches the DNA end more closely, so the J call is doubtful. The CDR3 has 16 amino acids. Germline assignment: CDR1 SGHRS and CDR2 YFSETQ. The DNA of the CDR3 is TGCGCCAGCAGCTCGACCCAGACAGGGTTCTCCTACGAGCAGTACTTC. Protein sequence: CASSSTQTGFSYEQYF.

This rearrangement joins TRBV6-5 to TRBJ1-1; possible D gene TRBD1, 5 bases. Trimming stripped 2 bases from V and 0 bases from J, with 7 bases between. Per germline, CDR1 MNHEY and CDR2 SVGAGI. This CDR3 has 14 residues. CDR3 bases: TGTGCCAGCAGTTACCGACAGATGAACACTGAAGCTTTCTTT. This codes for CASSYRQMNTEAFF.

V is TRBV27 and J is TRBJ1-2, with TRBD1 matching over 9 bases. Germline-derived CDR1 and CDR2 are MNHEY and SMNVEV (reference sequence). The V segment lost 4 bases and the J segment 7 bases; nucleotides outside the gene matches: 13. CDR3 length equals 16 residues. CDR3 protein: CASSSPGTGSSAGYTF. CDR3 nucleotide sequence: TGTGCCAGCAGTTCGCCCGGGACAGGGAGTTCCGCTGGCTACACCTTC.

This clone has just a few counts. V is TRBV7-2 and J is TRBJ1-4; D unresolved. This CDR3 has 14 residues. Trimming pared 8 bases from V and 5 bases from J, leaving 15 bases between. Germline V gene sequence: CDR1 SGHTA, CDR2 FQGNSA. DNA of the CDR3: TGTGCCAGCTCTGGACGGACTTTGAATGAAAAACTGTTTTTT. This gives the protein CASSGRTLNEKLFF.

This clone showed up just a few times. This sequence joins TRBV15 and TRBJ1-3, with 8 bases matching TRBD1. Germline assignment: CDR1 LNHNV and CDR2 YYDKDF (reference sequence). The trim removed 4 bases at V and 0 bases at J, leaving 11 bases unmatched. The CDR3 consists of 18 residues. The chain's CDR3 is CATSTGQGGVSSGNTIYF. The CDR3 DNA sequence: TGTGCCACCAGCACCGGACAGGGAGGCGTCAGCTCTGGAAACACCATATATTTT. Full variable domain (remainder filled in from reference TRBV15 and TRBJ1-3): DAMVIQNPRYQVTQFGKPVTLSCSQTLNHNVMYWYQQKSSQAPKLLFHYYDKDFNNEADTPDNFQSRRPNTSFCFLDIRSPGLGDTAMYLCATSTGQGGVSSGNTIYFGEGSWLTVV.

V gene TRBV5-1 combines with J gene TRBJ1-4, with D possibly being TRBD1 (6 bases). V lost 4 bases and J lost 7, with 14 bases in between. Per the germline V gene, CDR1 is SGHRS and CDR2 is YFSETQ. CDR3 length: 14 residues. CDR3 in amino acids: CASSEQGGPEKLFF. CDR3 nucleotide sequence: TGCGCCAGCAGCGAACAGGGTGGCCCTGAAAAACTGTTTTTT.

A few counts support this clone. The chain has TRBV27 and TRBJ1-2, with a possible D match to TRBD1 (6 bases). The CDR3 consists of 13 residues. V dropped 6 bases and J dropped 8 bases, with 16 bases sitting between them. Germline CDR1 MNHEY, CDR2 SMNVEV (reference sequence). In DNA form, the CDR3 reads TGTGCCAGCAGCGCGAGCGGGGGGGGCGGCTACACCTTC. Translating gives CASSASGGGGYTF.

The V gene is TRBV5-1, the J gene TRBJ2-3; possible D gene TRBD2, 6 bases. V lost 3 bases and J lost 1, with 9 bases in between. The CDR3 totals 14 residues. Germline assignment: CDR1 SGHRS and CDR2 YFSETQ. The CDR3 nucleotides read TGCGCCAGCAGCTGGGGGGAACGCACAGATACGCAGTATTTT. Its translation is CASSWGERTDTQYF.

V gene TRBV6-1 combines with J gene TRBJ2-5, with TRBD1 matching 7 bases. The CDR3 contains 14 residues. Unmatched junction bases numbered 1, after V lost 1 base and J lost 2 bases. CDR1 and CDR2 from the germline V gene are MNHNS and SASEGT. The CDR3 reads CASSEGGQQETQYF. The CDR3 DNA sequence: TGTGCCAGCAGTGAAGGGGGACAGCAAGAGACCCAGTACTTC.

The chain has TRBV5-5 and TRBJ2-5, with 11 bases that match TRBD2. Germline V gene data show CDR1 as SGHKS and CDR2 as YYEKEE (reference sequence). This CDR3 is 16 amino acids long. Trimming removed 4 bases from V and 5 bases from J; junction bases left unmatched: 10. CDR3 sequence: CASSPRGTSGDETQYF. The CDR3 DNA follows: TGTGCCAGCAGCCCCCGGGGGACTAGCGGCGACGAGACCCAGTACTTC. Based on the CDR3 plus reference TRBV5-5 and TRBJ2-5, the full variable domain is DAGVTQSPTHLIKTRGQQVTLRCSPISGHKSVSWYQQVLGQGPQFIFQYYEKEERGRGNFPDRFSARQFPNYSSELNVNALLLGDSALYLCASSPRGTSGDETQYFGPGTRLLVL.

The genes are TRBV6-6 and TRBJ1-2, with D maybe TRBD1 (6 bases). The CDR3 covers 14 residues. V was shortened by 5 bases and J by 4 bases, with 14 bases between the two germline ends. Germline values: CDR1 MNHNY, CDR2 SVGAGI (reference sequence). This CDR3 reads CASSPRTAAYGYTF. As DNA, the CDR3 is TGTGCCAGCAGTCCTCGGACAGCCGCCTATGGCTACACCTTC.

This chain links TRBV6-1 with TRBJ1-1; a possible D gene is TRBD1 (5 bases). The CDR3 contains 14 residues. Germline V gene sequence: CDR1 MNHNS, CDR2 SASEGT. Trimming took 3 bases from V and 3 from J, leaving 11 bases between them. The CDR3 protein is CASSDRAWDTEAFF. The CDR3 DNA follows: TGTGCCAGCAGTGACAGGGCTTGGGACACTGAAGCTTTCTTT.

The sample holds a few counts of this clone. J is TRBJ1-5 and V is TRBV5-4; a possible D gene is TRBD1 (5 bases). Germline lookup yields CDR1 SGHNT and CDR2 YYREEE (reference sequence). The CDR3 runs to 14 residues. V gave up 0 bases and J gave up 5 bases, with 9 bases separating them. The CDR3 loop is CASSLEGGDQPQHF. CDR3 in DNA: TGTGCCAGCAGCTTGGAAGGAGGGGATCAGCCCCAGCATTTT.